Presented here are 29 T cell receptor delta chains from one specimen sequenced in a study of gamma-delta T cells after stem cell transplantation. TCRdb reanalysed the RT-PCR reads via CATT. The table has 2,500 to 3,000 delta-chain clones, around 3.4% seen once. The sample taken for sequencing was gamma-delta T cells. These receptors all come from a human donor. It is not recorded whose cells these are; they may come from a transplant donor.

This clone has only a few counts. A far larger clone is only one base removed, so a read error is likely. The identical CDR3 is also encoded by other nucleotide sequences in the sample. This sequence joins TRDV2 and TRDJ1; D might be TRDD3 (6 bases). The CDR3 totals 15 residues. Looked up from germline, CDR1 is GEAIGNYY and CDR2 is EKD. Trimming removed 3 bases at V and 3 bases at J, with 16 bases between. The CDR3 coding sequence is TGTGCCTGTGACCCACTGGGAGATAAGGCCGATAAACTCATCTTT. Its translation is CACDPLGDKADKLIF.

This clone is judged medium-sized. The J gene is TRDJ1, the V gene TRDV2; no clear D. V lost 3 bases and J lost 0, with 16 bases in between. CDR3 size: 16 residues. Germline V gene lookup returns CDR1 GEAIGNYY and CDR2 EKD. The CDR3 DNA sequence: TGTGCCTGTGACTCCATCCAAGGTCTATACACCGATAAACTCATCTTT. Translated, it gives CACDSIQGLYTDKLIF.

With respect to this clone: The sample has other DNA sequences that encode this CDR3 too. The chain employs TRDV2 and TRDJ1, with 12 bases lining up with TRDD3. CDR1 is GEAIGNYY and CDR2 is EKD in the germline V gene. V shed 5 bases, J shed 3 bases, and the junction held 18 bases outside the gene matches. This CDR3 is 19 amino acids long. In DNA, the CDR3 is TGTGCCTGTGCGGAAGTGCTGGGGGATACGGGCGCGTCGGCCGATAAACTCATCTTT. It encodes CACAEVLGDTGASADKLIF.

This clone was detected a few times. The TCRdb protein comes from a much larger clone and disagrees with this DNA's translation at residue 11, likely due to a read error; the protein given here is derived from the DNA. V is TRDV2 and J is TRDJ1; no clear D gene. Germline loops: CDR1 GEAIGNYY, CDR2 EKD. This CDR3 comprises 15 residues. V gave up 3 bases and J gave up 6 bases, with 19 bases separating them. The CDR3 nucleotides are TGTGCCTGTGACCCGGTAGTTCGACGCGTCAATAAACTCATCTTT. Amino acid sequence: CACDPVVRRVNKLIF.

This clone is large in the sample. Other DNA variants within this sample encode the same CDR3. The chain links TRDV2 to TRDJ3; D is unresolved. The CDR3 totals 21 residues. The V end was cut by 0 bases, the J end by 2 bases, with 22 bases between. The V gene's germline CDR1 is GEAIGNYY and CDR2 EKD. The CDR3 sequence is CACDTVEEVGLSPWDTRQMFF. The CDR3 nucleotides read TGTGCCTGTGACACCGTGGAGGAGGTGGGACTCTCCCCCTGGGACACCCGACAGATGTTTTTC.

The chain combines TRDV2 with TRDJ1; 8 nucleotides align to TRDD3. CDR1 and CDR2 from the germline V gene are GEAIGNYY and EKD. CDR3 length: 15 amino acids. The V gene end was trimmed by 5 bases and the J gene end by 11 bases; junction bases not matched to a gene: 18. The CDR3 loop is CACGPLSGDTDTLIF. The CDR3 region has the DNA TGTGCCTGTGGACCTCTCAGTGGGGATACCGATACGCTCATCTTT.

To note about this clone: Translating this DNA gives a protein that differs at residue 11 from the TCRdb one, which belongs to a much larger clone; a read error is likely, and the protein shown is this translation. The V call is TRDV2, the J call TRDJ3; 8 bases agree with TRDD3. The germline V gene has CDR1 GEAIGNYY and CDR2 EKD. This CDR3 is built from 19 residues. V lost 4 bases and J lost 2; bases outside the gene matches: 12. The CDR3, as DNA: TGTGCCTGTGAAAAACTGGGGGCTGACAGCCCCTGGGACACCCGACAGATGTTTTTC. Its protein product is CACEKLGADSPWDTRQMFF.

This clone was seen more than once but under ten times. The genes are TRDV2 and TRDJ1, with 8 positions matching TRDD3. Per germline, CDR1 GEAIGNYY and CDR2 EKD. Trimming removed 4 bases from V and 2 bases from J; junction bases left unmatched: 5. The CDR3 length is 14 residues. CDR3 loop: CACEGLGDTDKLIF. CDR3 nucleotide sequence: TGTGCCTGTGAGGGATTGGGGGATACCGATAAACTCATCTTT.

This clone was recorded a few times. A far larger clone is one base from this, pointing to a likely read error. This rearrangement joins TRDV2 to TRDJ1; 8 positions match TRDD3. Trimming cost V 0 bases and J 0 bases; bases outside gene matches: 23. From germline, CDR1 is GEAIGNYY and CDR2 EKD. This CDR3 contains 22 residues. The CDR3 sequence: CACDTAILGVTPTSFYTDKLIF. The CDR3 DNA reads TGTGCCTGTGACACCGCCATACTGGGGGTTACACCCACCTCATTTTACACCGATAAACTCATCTTT.

In regard to this clone: The protein here is the DNA translation, as the TCRdb protein differs from it at residue 8. J is TRDJ1 and V is TRDV2; D might be TRDD3 (10 bases). Between the trimmed V and J ends, which lost 2 bases and 0 bases, there was a span of 21 bases. Looked up from germline, CDR1 is GEAIGNYY and CDR2 is EKD. The CDR3 sequence is 18 residues long. CDR3 loop: CACDNLPTLGDNTDKLIF. In DNA form, the CDR3 reads TGTGCCTGTGACAACCTTCCTACCCTGGGGGATAACACCGATAAACTCATCTTT.

This clone is labeled as medium-sized (0.01 to 0.1%). The chain uses TRDV2 and TRDJ3; TRDD3 is a possible D gene (6 bases). CDR3 size: 22 residues. The V gene's germline CDR1 is GEAIGNYY and CDR2 EKD. V dropped 3 bases and J dropped 0 bases, with 26 bases sitting between them. Here the CDR3 reads CACDAAGDPMSKSSWDTRQMFF. The CDR3 DNA is TGTGCCTGTGACGCTGCTGGGGACCCCATGAGTAAAAGCTCCTGGGACACCCGACAGATGTTTTTC.

This clone was observed a few times. The V and J genes are TRDV2 and TRDJ1, with 8 bases that match TRDD3. The length of the CDR3 is 15 residues. Germline V gene data show CDR1 as GEAIGNYY and CDR2 as EKD. Trimming at V came to 3 bases and at J to 4 bases, leaving 9 bases not matched to a gene. CDR3 sequence: CACDALGATDDKLIF. The CDR3 DNA is TGTGCCTGTGACGCACTGGGGGCTACGGACGATAAACTCATCTTT.

By frequency in the sample, this clone is medium-sized (0.01 to 0.1%). The chain carries TRDV2 and TRDJ1, with 8 nucleotides matching TRDD3. This CDR3 is built from 17 residues. The J segment lost 2 bases and the V segment lost 0 bases, leaving 10 bases of the junction unmatched. Germline-derived CDR1 and CDR2 are GEAIGNYY and EKD. Here the CDR3 DNA reads TGTGCCTGTGACACCGTACAGGGTGGGGGATCGACCGATAAACTCATCTTT. Its protein product is CACDTVQGGGSTDKLIF.

Relative to its sample, this clone is medium-sized. This chain links TRDV2 with TRDJ3; 9 nucleotides agree with TRDD3. The CDR3 is made up of 20 amino acids. The junction had 11 bases not matched to a gene; V was cut back by 1 base and J by 2 bases. The V gene's germline CDR1 is GEAIGNYY and CDR2 EKD. Here the CDR3 reads CACDTVSGDTRTWDTRQMFF. In DNA, the CDR3 is TGTGCCTGTGACACGGTATCTGGGGATACGCGGACCTGGGACACCCGACAGATGTTTTTC.

This clone is termed medium-sized. This probably arose from a read error, given a far larger clone one base away. Other DNA sequences within the sample encode an identical CDR3. CDR3 loop: CACDLVLGDNNAPYTDKLIF. CDR3 coding DNA: TGCGCCTGTGACCTAGTACTGGGGGATAATAATGCCCCCTACACCGATAAACTCATCTTT. The V gene is TRDV2, the J gene TRDJ1; TRDD3 matches at 11 bases. CDR3 size: 20 residues. Germline CDR1 GEAIGNYY, CDR2 EKD.

This clone has only a few counts. A much larger clone differs by one base, so this may be a read error. The chain is built from TRDV2 and TRDJ1, with 13 bases lining up with TRDD3. Per the germline V gene, CDR1 is GEAIGNYY and CDR2 is EKD. The CDR3 spans 25 residues. DNA of the CDR3: TGTGCCTGTGACACCGTGTCGTCCGAACCCCGACGTGTCCTACTGGGGGATACGCGGGCCGAGAAACTCATCTTT. Amino acid sequence: CACDTVSSEPRRVLLGDTRAEKLIF.

To note about this clone: A read error likely explains why the TCRdb protein, taken from a much larger clone, differs from this DNA's translation at residue 11; the protein shown is translated from the DNA. The gene calls are TRDV2 and TRDJ1; 9 bases align to TRDD3. Germline loops: CDR1 GEAIGNYY, CDR2 EKD. The CDR3 length is 15 residues. The V segment lost 4 bases and the J segment 6 bases; nucleotides outside the gene matches: 11. For the CDR3, the DNA is TGTGCCTGTGAGGGATTGGGGGATATCTCCAATAAACTCATCTTT. As protein: CACEGLGDISNKLIF.

A word on this clone: This likely stems from a read error, as it lies one base from a far larger clone. This same CDR3 is encoded by further DNA sequences in the sample. The chain has TRDV2 and TRDJ1; TRDD3 matches at 11 bases. The germline V gene has CDR1 GEAIGNYY and CDR2 EKD. CDR3 length: 20 amino acids. The CDR3 DNA reads TGTGCCTGCGACACCGTCACTAGCGTGGGGGATACGCTTCACACCGATAAACTCATCTTT. Its translation is CACDTVTSVGDTLHTDKLIF.

Worth noting for this clone: The protein in TCRdb stems from a much larger clone and differs at residue 12 from this DNA's translation, likely a read error; here the protein is translated from the DNA. The chain recombines TRDV2 with TRDJ1; 12 bases line up with TRDD3. The V gene's germline CDR1 is GEAIGNYY and CDR2 EKD. J was trimmed by 7 bases and V by 3 bases; bases with no gene match: 11. This CDR3 spans 16 amino acids. This chain's CDR3 is CACDELTGGYSGKLIF. The CDR3 DNA follows: TGTGCCTGTGACGAACTTACTGGGGGATACTCCGGTAAACTCATCTTT.

The sample holds a few counts of this clone. This sequence is one base from a far larger clone and is likely a read error. This chain joins TRDV2 and TRDJ1; TRDD3 aligns across 9 bases. V dropped 1 base and J dropped 3; count of bases not matched to a gene: 8. Germline V gene data show CDR1 as GEAIGNYY and CDR2 as EKD. This CDR3 contains 16 residues. The CDR3 sequence is CACDTLLGEKADKLIF. The CDR3 DNA is TGTGCCTGTGACACTCTACTGGGGGAAAAAGCCGATAAACTCATCTTT.

This clone showed up just a few times. V and J are TRDV2 and TRDJ1, with a weak D call TRDD3 (8 bases). V dropped 3 bases and J dropped 3 bases, with 28 bases sitting between them. In germline, CDR1 is GEAIGNYY, CDR2 EKD. CDR3 length equals 19 residues. The CDR3 sequence is CACDAADFPTGDTADKLIF. CDR3 DNA: TGTGCCTGTGACGCCGCAGATTTTCCTACAGGGGATACTGCCGATAAACTCATCTTT.

By share, this clone ranks as medium-sized. This chain uses TRDV2 with TRDJ1; 8 nucleotides align to TRDD3. CDR3 size: 18 residues. Losses at the gene ends were 2 bases for V and 0 bases for J; bases not matched to a gene: 13. Germline CDR1 and CDR2: GEAIGNYY and EKD. CDR3 sequence (DNA): TGTGCCTGTGACATAGTGGGGGATCAGGGTTCGGACACCGATAAACTCATCTTT. Its protein product is CACDIVGDQGSDTDKLIF.

Notes on this clone: A read error is the likely source, as a far larger clone sits one nucleotide away. Other DNA sequences in the sample encode the same CDR3. The chain carries TRDV2 and TRDJ1; 11 positions agree with TRDD3. This CDR3 comprises 15 residues. V trimming: 4 bases; J trimming: 3 bases; junction bases outside the gene matches: 6. Germline assignment: CDR1 GEAIGNYY and CDR2 EKD. The CDR3 DNA reads as TGTGCCTGTGAGGGACTGGGGGATATCTCCGATAAACTCATCTTT. Translating it yields CACEGLGDISDKLIF.

A few counts support this clone. The chain combines TRDV2 with TRDJ1; a weak D match, TRDD3 (6 bases). CDR1 and CDR2 (germline): GEAIGNYY, EKD. Trimming pared 0 bases from V and 3 bases from J, leaving 43 bases between. This CDR3 spans 25 amino acids. The CDR3: CACDTLRGREHQGGKPDRVPDKLIF. In nucleotides, the CDR3 is TGTGCCTGTGACACCCTACGGGGTCGTGAGCACCAGGGGGGGAAACCCGATCGGGTTCCCGATAAACTCATCTTT.

In its sample, this clone was seen a few times. Since a much larger clone is just one base distant, this may be a read error. The same CDR3 also results from other DNA sequences found in this sample. The J gene is TRDJ1, the V gene TRDV2; 10 bases fit TRDD3. V dropped 4 bases and J dropped 0; count of bases not matched to a gene: 13. Germline CDR1 reads GEAIGNYY; CDR2 reads EKD. This CDR3 region has 18 residues. The CDR3 bases are TGTGCCTGTGATAACCTTCCTAACCTGGGGGATAACACCGATAAACTCATCTTT. It is translated as CACDNLPNLGDNTDKLIF.

There are a few counts of this clone. The protein that TCRdb holds for this DNA derives from a much larger clone and differs from the translated DNA at residue 11, which likely indicates a read error; the protein shown here is translated from the DNA. The chain recombines TRDV2 with TRDJ3; no firm D call. Germline-derived CDR1 and CDR2 are GEAIGNYY and EKD. The CDR3 has 18 amino acids. The CDR3 nucleotides read TGTGCCTGTGACACCGGTACCCCAAGCTCCCGGGACACCCGACAGATGTTTTTC. Residues: CACDTGTPSSRDTRQMFF.

Only a few counts were recorded for this clone. One base away lies a much larger clone, so this may be a sequencing read error. This sample also contains other DNA sequences that code for the same CDR3. The rearrangement uses TRDV2 and TRDJ1; 12 bases are shared with TRDD3. Germline CDR1 is GEAIGNYY and CDR2 is EKD. V trimming: 0 bases; J trimming: 2 bases; junction bases outside the gene matches: 9. The CDR3 covers 18 residues. The CDR3 here is CACDTVVLGDTETDKLIF. Here the CDR3 DNA reads TGTGCCTGTGACACCGTCGTACTGGGGGATACAGAAACCGATAAACTCATCTTT.

Only a few counts were recorded for this clone. The chain employs TRDV2 and TRDJ1; 8 nucleotides align to TRDD3. Losses at the gene ends were 4 bases for V and 1 base for J; bases not matched to a gene: 10. The germline V gene has CDR1 GEAIGNYY and CDR2 EKD. The CDR3 is 16 amino acids. CDR3 DNA: TGTGCCTGTGAGGGATTGGGGGATCCAACCACCGATAAACTCATCTTT. It yields the protein CACEGLGDPTTDKLIF.

This clone is large (0.1 to 1%). This sample also contains other DNA sequences that code for the same CDR3. V usage is TRDV2 and J usage is TRDJ1, with TRDD3 matching 11 bases. The CDR3 sequence is 16 residues long. CDR1 and CDR2 from the germline V gene are GEAIGNYY and EKD. J gave up 3 bases and V 4 bases, and 9 bases lay outside the gene matches. The CDR3 DNA follows: TGTGCCTGTGAGGGTCTGGGGGATACCCCAGCCGATAAACTCATCTTT. The encoded protein is CACEGLGDTPADKLIF.